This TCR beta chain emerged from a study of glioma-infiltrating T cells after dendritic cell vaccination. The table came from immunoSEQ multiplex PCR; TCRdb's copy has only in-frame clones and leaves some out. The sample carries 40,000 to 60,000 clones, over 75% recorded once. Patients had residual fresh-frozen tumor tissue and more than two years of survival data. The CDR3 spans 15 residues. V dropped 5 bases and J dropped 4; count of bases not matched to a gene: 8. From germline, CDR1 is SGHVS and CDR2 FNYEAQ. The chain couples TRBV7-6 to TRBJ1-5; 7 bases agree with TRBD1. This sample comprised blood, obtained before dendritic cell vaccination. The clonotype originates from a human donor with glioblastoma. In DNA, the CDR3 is TGTGCCAGCAGCCTGGGGACAGACAGAAATCAGCCCCAGCATTTT. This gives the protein CASSLGTDRNQPQHF.